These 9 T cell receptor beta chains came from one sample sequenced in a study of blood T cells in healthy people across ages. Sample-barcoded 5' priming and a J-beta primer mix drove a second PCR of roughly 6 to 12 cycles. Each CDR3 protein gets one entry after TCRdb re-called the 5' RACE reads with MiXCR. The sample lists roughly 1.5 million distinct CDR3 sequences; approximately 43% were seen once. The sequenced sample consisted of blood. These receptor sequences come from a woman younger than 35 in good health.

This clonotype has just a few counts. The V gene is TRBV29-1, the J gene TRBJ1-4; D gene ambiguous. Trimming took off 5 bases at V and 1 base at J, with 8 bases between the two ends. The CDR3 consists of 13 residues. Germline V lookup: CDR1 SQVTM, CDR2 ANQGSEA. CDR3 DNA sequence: TGCAGCGTTACCACCAGAACTAATGAAAAACTGTTTTTT. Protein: CSVTTRTNEKLFF.

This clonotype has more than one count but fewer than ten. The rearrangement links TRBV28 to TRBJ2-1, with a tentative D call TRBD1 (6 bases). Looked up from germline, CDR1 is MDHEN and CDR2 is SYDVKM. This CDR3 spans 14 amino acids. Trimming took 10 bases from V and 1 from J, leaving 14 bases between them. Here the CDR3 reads CATFVRGSYNEQFF. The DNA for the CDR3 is TGTGCCACTTTCGTCAGGGGTTCCTACAATGAGCAGTTCTTC.

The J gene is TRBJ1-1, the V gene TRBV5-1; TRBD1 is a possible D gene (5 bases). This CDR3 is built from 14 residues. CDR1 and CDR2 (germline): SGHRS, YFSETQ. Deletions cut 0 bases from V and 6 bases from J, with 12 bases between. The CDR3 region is CASSLGGFRAEAFF. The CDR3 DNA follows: TGCGCCAGCAGCTTGGGAGGCTTCAGGGCTGAAGCTTTCTTT.

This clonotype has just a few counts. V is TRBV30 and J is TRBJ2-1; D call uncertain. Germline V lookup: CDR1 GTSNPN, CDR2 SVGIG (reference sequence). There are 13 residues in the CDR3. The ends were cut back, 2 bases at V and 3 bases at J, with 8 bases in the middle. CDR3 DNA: TGTGCCTGGAGTTTGAGCAGCTACAATGAGCAGTTCTTC. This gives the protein CAWSLSSYNEQFF.

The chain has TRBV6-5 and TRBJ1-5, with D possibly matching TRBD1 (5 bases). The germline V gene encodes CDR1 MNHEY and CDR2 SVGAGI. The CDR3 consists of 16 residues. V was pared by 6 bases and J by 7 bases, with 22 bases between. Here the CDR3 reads CASRPIFQGFCQPQHF. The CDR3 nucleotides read TGTGCCAGCAGGCCAATATTTCAGGGATTCTGCCAGCCCCAGCATTTT.

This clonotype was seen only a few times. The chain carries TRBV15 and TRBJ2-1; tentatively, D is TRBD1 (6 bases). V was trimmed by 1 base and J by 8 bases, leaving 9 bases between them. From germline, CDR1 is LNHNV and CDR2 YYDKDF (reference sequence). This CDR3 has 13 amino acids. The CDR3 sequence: CATSRVGGYEQFF. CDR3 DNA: TGTGCCACCAGCAGAGTAGGGGGTTATGAGCAGTTCTTC.

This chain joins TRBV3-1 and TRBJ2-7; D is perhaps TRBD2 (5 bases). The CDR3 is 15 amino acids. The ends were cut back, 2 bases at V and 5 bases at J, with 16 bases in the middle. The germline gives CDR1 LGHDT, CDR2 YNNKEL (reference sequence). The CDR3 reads CASSQLGGFQNEQYF. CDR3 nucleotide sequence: TGTGCCAGCAGCCAATTAGGAGGTTTCCAGAACGAGCAGTACTTC.

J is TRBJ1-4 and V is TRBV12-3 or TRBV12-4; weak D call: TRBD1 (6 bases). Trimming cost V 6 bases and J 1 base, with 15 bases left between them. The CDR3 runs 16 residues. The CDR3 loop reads CASSWPTGQTNEKLFF. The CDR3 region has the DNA TGTGCCAGCAGCTGGCCCACGGGACAAACTAATGAAAAACTGTTTTTT.

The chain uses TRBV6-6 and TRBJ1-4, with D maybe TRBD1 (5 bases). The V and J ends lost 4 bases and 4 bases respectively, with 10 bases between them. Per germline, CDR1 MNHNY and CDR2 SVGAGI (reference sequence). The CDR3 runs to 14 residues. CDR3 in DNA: TGTGCCAGCAGTTCAGGGTGGGATAATGAAAAACTGTTTTTT. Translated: CASSSGWDNEKLFF.